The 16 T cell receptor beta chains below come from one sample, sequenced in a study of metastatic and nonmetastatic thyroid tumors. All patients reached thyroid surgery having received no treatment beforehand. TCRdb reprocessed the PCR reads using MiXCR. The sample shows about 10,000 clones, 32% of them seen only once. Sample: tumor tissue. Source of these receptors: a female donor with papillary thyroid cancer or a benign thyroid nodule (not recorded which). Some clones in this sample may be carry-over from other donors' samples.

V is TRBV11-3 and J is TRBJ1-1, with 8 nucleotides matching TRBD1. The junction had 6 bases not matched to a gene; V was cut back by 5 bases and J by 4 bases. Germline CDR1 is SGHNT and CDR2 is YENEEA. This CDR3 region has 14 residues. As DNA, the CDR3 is TGTGCCAGCAGCGCACAGGGGGGAGTCACTGAAGCTTTCTTT. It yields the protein CASSAQGGVTEAFF.

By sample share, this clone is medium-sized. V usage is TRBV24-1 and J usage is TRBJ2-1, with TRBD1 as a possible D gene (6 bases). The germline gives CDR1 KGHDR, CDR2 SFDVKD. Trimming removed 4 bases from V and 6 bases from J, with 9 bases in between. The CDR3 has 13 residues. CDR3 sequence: CATSDRTVNEQFF. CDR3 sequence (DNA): TGTGCCACCAGTGACAGGACAGTCAATGAGCAGTTCTTC.

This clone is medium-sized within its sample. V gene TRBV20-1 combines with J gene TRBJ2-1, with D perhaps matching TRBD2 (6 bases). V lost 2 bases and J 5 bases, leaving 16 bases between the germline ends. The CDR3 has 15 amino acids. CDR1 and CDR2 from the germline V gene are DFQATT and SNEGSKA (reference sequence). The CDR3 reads CSARLPKTGDNEQFF. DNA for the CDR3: TGCAGTGCTAGACTCCCTAAAACGGGGGACAATGAGCAGTTCTTC.

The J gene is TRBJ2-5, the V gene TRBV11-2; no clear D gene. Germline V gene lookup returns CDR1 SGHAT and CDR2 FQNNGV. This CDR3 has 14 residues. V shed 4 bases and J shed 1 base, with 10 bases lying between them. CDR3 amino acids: CASSSHSVQETQYF. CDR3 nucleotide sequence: TGTGCCAGCAGCTCCCATTCCGTCCAAGAGACCCAGTACTTC. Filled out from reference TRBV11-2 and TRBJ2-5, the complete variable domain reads EAGVAQSPRYKIIEKRQSVAFWCNPISGHATLYWYQQILGQGPKLLIQFQNNGVVDDSQLPKDRFSAERLKGVDSTLKIQPAKLEDSAVYLCASSSHSVQETQYFGPGTRLLVL.

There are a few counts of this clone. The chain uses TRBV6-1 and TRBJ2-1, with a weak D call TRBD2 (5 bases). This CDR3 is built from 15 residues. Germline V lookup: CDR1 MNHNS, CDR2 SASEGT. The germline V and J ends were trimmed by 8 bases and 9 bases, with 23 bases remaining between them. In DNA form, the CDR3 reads TGTGCCAGCTTGGCCCTCGGTCGGGATGCCCCTGAGCAGTTCTTC. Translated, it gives CASLALGRDAPEQFF.

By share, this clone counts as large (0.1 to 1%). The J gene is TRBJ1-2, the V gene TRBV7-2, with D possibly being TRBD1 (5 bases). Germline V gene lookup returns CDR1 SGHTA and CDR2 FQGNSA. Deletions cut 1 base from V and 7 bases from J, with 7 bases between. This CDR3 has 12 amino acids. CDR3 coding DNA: TGTGCCAGCAGCTTAGGGGGGGGTGGCTACACCTTC. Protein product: CASSLGGGGYTF.

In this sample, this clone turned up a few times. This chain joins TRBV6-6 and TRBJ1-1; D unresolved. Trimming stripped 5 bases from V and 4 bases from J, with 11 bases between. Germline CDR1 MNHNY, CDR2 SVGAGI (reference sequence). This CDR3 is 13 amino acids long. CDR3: CASSVKDATEAFF. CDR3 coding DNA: TGTGCCAGCAGTGTAAAGGACGCCACTGAAGCTTTCTTT.

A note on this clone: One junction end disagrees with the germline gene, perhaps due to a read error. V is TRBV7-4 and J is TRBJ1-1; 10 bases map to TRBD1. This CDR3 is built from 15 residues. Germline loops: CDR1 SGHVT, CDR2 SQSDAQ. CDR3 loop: CASSLSGQGNAEAFF. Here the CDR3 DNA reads TGTGCCAGCAGCCTTTCGGGACAGGGGAACGCTGAAGCTTTCTTT.

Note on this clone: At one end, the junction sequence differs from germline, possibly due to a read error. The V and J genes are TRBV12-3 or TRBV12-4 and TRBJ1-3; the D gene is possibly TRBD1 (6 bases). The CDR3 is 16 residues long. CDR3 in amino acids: CASNAGQSLSGNTIYF. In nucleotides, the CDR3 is TGCGCCAGCAATGCGGGACAAAGCCTTTCTGGAAACACCATATATTTT.

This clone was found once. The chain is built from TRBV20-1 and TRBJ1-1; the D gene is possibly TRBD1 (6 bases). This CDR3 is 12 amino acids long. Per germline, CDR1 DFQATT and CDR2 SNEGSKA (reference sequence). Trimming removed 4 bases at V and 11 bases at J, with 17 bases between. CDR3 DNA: TGCAGTGCTACCCCGCGGGGGCGTTCGGCTTTCTTT. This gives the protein CSATPRGRSAFF.

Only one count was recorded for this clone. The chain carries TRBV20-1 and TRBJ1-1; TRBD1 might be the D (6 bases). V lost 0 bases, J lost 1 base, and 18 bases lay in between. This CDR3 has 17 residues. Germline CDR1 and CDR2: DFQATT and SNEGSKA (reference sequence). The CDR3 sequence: CSARESIHRARNTEAFF. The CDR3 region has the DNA TGCAGTGCTAGAGAATCGATTCACAGGGCCCGGAACACTGAAGCTTTCTTT.

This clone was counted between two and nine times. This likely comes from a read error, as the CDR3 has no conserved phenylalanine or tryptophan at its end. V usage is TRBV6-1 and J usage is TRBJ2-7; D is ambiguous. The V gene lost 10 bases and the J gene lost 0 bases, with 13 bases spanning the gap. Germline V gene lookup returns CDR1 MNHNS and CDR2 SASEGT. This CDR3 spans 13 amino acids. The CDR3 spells CAINLRTSYEQYS. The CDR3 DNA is TGTGCCATTAACCTCCGGACCTCCTACGAGCAGTACTCC.

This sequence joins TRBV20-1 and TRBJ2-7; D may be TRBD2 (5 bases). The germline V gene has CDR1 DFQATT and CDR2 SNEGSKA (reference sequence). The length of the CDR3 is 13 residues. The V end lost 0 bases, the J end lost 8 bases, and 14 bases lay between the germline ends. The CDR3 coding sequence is TGCAGTGCTAGAGAGCAGGAGCGGAGAAAGCAGTACTTC. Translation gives CSAREQERRKQYF.

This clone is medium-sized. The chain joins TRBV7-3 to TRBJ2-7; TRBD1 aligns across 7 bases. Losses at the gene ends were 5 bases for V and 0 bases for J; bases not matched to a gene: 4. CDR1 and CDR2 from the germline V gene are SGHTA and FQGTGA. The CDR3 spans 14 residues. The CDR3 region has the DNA TGTGCCAGCAGCCGGGACAGTACCTCCTACGAGCAGTACTTC. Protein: CASSRDSTSYEQYF.

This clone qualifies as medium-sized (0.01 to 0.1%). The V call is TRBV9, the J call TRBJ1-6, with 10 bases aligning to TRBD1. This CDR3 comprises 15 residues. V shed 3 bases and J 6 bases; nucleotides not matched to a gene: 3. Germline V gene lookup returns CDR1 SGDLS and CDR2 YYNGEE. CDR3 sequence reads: CASSGTGGGNSPLHF. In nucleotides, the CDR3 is TGTGCCAGCAGCGGGACAGGGGGAGGTAATTCACCCCTCCACTTT.

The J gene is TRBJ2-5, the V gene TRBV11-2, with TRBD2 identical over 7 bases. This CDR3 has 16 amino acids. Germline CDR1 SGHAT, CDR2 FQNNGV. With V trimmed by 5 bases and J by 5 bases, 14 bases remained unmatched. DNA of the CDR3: TGTGCCAGCAGCCGCCCGAAGCGGGGTATCAGGGAGACCCAGTACTTC. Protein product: CASSRPKRGIRETQYF.